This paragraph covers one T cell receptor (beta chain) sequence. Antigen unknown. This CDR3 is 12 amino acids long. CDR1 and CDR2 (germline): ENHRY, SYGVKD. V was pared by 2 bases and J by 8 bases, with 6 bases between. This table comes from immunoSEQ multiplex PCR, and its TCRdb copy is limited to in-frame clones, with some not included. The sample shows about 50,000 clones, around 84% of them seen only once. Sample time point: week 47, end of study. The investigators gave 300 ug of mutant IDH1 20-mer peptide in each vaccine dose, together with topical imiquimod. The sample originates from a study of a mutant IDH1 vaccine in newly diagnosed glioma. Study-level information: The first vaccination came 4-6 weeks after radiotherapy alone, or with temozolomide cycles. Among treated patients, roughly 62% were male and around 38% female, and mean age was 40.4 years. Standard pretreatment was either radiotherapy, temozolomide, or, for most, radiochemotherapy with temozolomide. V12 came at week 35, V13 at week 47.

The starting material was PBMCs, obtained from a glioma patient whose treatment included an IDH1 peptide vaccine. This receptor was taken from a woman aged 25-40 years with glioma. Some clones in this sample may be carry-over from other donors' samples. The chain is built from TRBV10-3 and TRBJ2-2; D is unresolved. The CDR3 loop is CAISERAGELFF. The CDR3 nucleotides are TGTGCCATCAGTGAGAGAGCGGGGGAGCTGTTTTTT.